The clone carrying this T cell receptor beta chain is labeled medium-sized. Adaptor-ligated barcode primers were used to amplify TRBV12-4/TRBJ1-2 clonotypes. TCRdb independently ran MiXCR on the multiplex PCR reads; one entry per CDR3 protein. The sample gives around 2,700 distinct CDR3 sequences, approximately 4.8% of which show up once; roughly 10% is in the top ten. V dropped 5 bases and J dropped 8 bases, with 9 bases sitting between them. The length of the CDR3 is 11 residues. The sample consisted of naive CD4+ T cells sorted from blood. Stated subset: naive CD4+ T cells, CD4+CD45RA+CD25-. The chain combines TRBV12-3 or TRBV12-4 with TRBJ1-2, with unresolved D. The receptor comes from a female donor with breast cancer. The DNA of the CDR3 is TGTGCCAGCAGTAGTAGGGCCGGCTACACCTTC. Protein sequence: CASSSRAGYTF.